The 28 T cell receptor beta chains in this list originate from one sample, sequenced in a study of blood T cell repertoires in COVID-19. Data came from immunoSEQ multiplex PCR; TCRdb stores just in-frame clones and leaves some out. The sample includes a few hundred thousand clones, under 90% of them seen just once. The sample was peripheral blood. The receptors originated from a man under 40 with active or convalescent COVID-19.

This clone has a single count. The gene calls are TRBV5-1 and TRBJ2-2; the match to TRBD2 covers 8 bases. V trimming: 0 bases; J trimming: 1 base; junction bases outside the gene matches: 14. CDR1 is SGHRS, CDR2 YFSETQ, per germline. This CDR3 comprises 20 residues. The CDR3 here is CASSLDGRVFAGGNTGELFF. The CDR3 nucleotides read TGCGCCAGCAGCTTGGACGGACGGGTATTTGCGGGAGGGAACACCGGGGAGCTGTTTTTT. Complete variable domain (other parts from reference TRBV5-1 and TRBJ2-2): KAGVTQTPRYLIKTRGQQVTLSCSPISGHRSVSWYQQTPGQGLQFLFEYFSETQRNKGNFPGRFSGRQFSNSRSEMNVSTLELGDSALYLCASSLDGRVFAGGNTGELFFGEGSRLTVL.

With respect to this clone: A junction boundary mismatches the germline segment, possibly from a read error. V is TRBV7-7 and J is TRBJ2-5, with 7 bases fitting TRBD1. Germline V lookup: CDR1 SSHAT, CDR2 FNYEAQ (reference sequence). This CDR3 is 15 amino acids long. Here the CDR3 reads CASSLAVTGTETQYF. In nucleotides, the CDR3 is TGTGCTAGCAGCCTGGCCGTGACAGGGACAGAGACCCAGTACTTC.

This clone came up a few times. The V gene is TRBV19, the J gene TRBJ2-1; TRBD2 matches at 7 bases. J lost 5 bases, V lost 5 bases, and 12 bases had no gene match. CDR3 size: 16 residues. Germline V lookup: CDR1 LNHDA, CDR2 SQIVND (reference sequence). The CDR3 loop reads CASSLGGRLFDNEQFF. CDR3 in DNA: TGTGCCAGTAGTTTGGGCGGGAGACTCTTCGACAATGAGCAGTTCTTC.

V is TRBV15 and J is TRBJ2-1, with 11 bases aligning to TRBD2. This CDR3 has 14 amino acids. Germline trimming cut 8 bases from V and 8 bases from J; bases unmatched to any gene: 8. Germline V gives CDR1 LNHNV, CDR2 YYDKDF (reference sequence). Here the CDR3 DNA reads TGTGCCACCTCCCCCCTAGCGGGGGGTGATGAGCAGTTCTTC. Encoded protein: CATSPLAGGDEQFF.

The chain links TRBV9 to TRBJ2-1, with TRBD2 matching over 13 bases. Trimming took 2 bases from V and 8 from J; bases not matched to a gene: 1. The germline V gene has CDR1 SGDLS and CDR2 YYNGEE. The CDR3 covers 14 residues. The CDR3 loop reads CASSVGLAGHEQFF. The CDR3 region has the DNA TGTGCCAGCAGCGTGGGACTAGCGGGGCATGAGCAGTTCTTC.

This chain uses TRBV28 with TRBJ1-6, with D perhaps TRBD1 (5 bases). CDR3 length: 14 residues. CDR1 and CDR2 (germline): MDHEN, SYDVKM. V dropped 4 bases and J dropped 8 bases, with 12 bases sitting between them. CDR3 amino acids: CASSWGLKHSPLHF. The CDR3 DNA follows: TGTGCCAGCAGTTGGGGCCTTAAGCATTCACCCCTCCACTTT. Full variable domain (missing parts from reference TRBV28 and TRBJ1-6): DVKVTQSSRYLVKRTGEKVFLECVQDMDHENMFWYRQDPGLGLRLIYFSYDVKMKEKGDIPEGYSVSREKKERFSLILESASTNQTSMYLCASSWGLKHSPLHFGNGTRLTVT.

The chain carries TRBV27 and TRBJ1-1, with D possibly TRBD1 on 5 matching bases. This CDR3 is 12 amino acids long. The V gene's germline CDR1 is MNHEY and CDR2 SMNVEV (reference sequence). With 5 bases removed from V and 1 base from J, the gap between germline ends came to 5 bases. CDR3 sequence reads: CASSRGNTEAFF. The CDR3, as DNA: TGTGCCAGCAGTAGGGGGAACACTGAAGCTTTCTTT.

Here the CDR3 reads CASSLLEGADTEAFF. The CDR3 DNA sequence: TGTGCCAGCAGTTTATTGGAGGGGGCGGACACTGAAGCTTTCTTT. This chain connects TRBV27 to TRBJ1-1; 7 bases are shared with TRBD1. Germline V gene lookup returns CDR1 MNHEY and CDR2 SMNVEV (reference sequence). This CDR3 region has 15 residues. J was trimmed by 3 bases and V by 1 base; bases with no gene match: 5.

V gene TRBV5-1 combines with J gene TRBJ2-7; maybe TRBD2 (6 bases). Germline CDR1 is SGHRS and CDR2 is YFSETQ. Trimming removed 4 bases from V and 4 bases from J, with 15 bases in between. The CDR3 totals 14 residues. This CDR3 reads CASSGGTPRYEQYF. CDR3 DNA: TGCGCCAGCAGCGGGGGGACGCCCCGATACGAGCAGTACTTC.

The chain uses TRBV5-4 and TRBJ2-5; TRBD1 matches at 8 bases. Germline CDR1 SGHNT, CDR2 YYREEE (reference sequence). CDR3 length: 16 amino acids. V gave up 3 bases and J gave up 5 bases; unmatched junction bases: 12. CDR3 nucleotide sequence: TGTGCCAGCAGCTCGAAAAAGACAGGGGACGGGGAGACCCAGTACTTC. It yields the protein CASSSKKTGDGETQYF.

The DNA for the CDR3 is TGTGCCAGCAGCTTAGTGTCGCAGGCCTATGGCTACACCTTC. This translates into CASSLVSQAYGYTF. The J gene is TRBJ1-2, the V gene TRBV7-9, with D uncertain. Trimming shortened V by 1 base and J by 4 bases, and 10 bases separated the two germline ends. CDR1 SEHNR and CDR2 FQNEAQ come from the germline V gene (reference sequence). CDR3 length: 14 amino acids.

The V call is TRBV7-9, the J call TRBJ2-7; tentative D call: TRBD2 (5 bases). Trimming stripped 6 bases from V and 0 bases from J, with 9 bases between. Germline V gene data show CDR1 as SEHNR and CDR2 as FQNEAQ (reference sequence). The CDR3 covers 13 residues. The CDR3 region is CASSYTSSYEQYF. The CDR3 region has the DNA TGTGCCAGCAGTTATACTAGCTCCTACGAGCAGTACTTC. The full variable domain, in which reference TRBV7-9 and TRBJ2-7 provide the parts outside the CDR3, is DTGVSQNPRHKITKRGQNVTFRCDPISEHNRLYWYRQTLGQGPEFLTYFQNEAQLEKSRLLSDRFSAERPKGSFSTLEIQRTEQGDSAMYLCASSYTSSYEQYFGPGTRLTVT.

CDR3 amino acids: CASSITGITGELFF. CDR3 DNA: TGTGCCAGTAGTATTACAGGAATCACCGGGGAGCTGTTTTTT. This rearrangement joins TRBV19 to TRBJ2-2; perhaps TRBD1 as D (5 bases). The V end was cut by 3 bases, the J end by 4 bases, with 9 bases between. Per the germline V gene, CDR1 is LNHDA and CDR2 is SQIVND (reference sequence). The CDR3 runs 14 residues.

The chain carries TRBV5-4 and TRBJ1-2; D gene uncertain. The CDR3 is made up of 17 amino acids. The V end was cut by 2 bases, the J end by 2 bases, with 19 bases between. Germline CDR1 and CDR2: SGHNT and YYREEE (reference sequence). CDR3 nucleotide sequence: TGTGCCAGCAGCTTAGATGACAACCTCAGCGGGAACTATGGCTACACCTTC. Translating it yields CASSLDDNLSGNYGYTF.

V usage is TRBV6-4 and J usage is TRBJ1-1; D is perhaps TRBD1 (6 bases). The CDR3 spans 13 residues. Germline CDR1 and CDR2: MRHNA and SNTAGT. With 8 bases removed from V and 3 bases from J, the gap between germline ends came to 13 bases. The CDR3 coding sequence is TGTGCCAGCTCCAGACAGGTGGACACTGAAGCTTTCTTT. Protein: CASSRQVDTEAFF.

The chain couples TRBV28 to TRBJ2-3, with 7 bases aligning to TRBD2. This CDR3 region has 14 residues. Germline V gene data show CDR1 as MDHEN and CDR2 as SYDVKM. The V segment lost 6 bases and the J segment 6 bases; nucleotides outside the gene matches: 9. In DNA form, the CDR3 reads TGTGCCAGCAGCCCCTGGCGGGAGCGGGATACGCAGTATTTT. Residues: CASSPWRERDTQYF.

This chain links TRBV3-1 (or the pseudogene TRBV3-2) with TRBJ1-1; 12 nucleotides align to TRBD1. The germline gives CDR1 LGHDT, CDR2 YNNKEL (reference sequence). The junction had 1 base not matched to a gene; V was cut back by 1 base and J by 1 base. The CDR3 consists of 16 residues. The DNA of the CDR3 is TGTGCCAGCAGCCAAGGGGGACAGGGGGCGAACACTGAAGCTTTCTTT. It translates to CASSQGGQGANTEAFF.

This chain joins TRBV19 and TRBJ1-5; D gene uncertain. V was clipped by 1 base and J by 0 bases, with 7 bases between them. The CDR3 totals 15 residues. Germline V CDR1 and CDR2: LNHDA, SQIVND (reference sequence). The CDR3 DNA reads as TGTGCCAGTAGTATAGTAGAGGGTAGCAATCAGCCCCAGCATTTT. Translation gives CASSIVEGSNQPQHF.

J is TRBJ1-2 and V is TRBV6-5, with 7 bases matching TRBD1. There are 13 residues in the CDR3. Germline lookup yields CDR1 MNHEY and CDR2 SVGAGI. The V gene end was trimmed by 7 bases and the J gene end by 4 bases; junction bases not matched to a gene: 6. For the CDR3, the DNA is TGTGCCAGCACCCCGGGACAGATCTATGGCTACACCTTC. Translated: CASTPGQIYGYTF.

This clone appeared a few times. The gene calls are TRBV30 and TRBJ2-6, with D possibly being TRBD2 (6 bases). CDR3 size: 14 residues. The germline V gene encodes CDR1 GTSNPN and CDR2 SVGIG (reference sequence). V was shortened by 2 bases and J by 1 base, with 6 bases between the two germline ends. CDR3 protein: CAWSRGSGANVLTF. The CDR3 nucleotides read TGTGCCTGGAGTCGGGGGTCTGGGGCCAACGTCCTGACTTTC.

The chain links TRBV6-4 to TRBJ2-5; TRBD2 agrees at 9 bases. Germline-derived CDR1 and CDR2 are MRHNA and SNTAGT. The V and J ends lost 5 bases and 3 bases, in that order; junction bases with no gene match: 22. The CDR3 is 20 amino acids. The CDR3 nucleotides read TGTGCCAGCAGTCGTCCCCCGGGACTAGCCCCCGAGGGGGTAGAAGAGACCCAGTACTTC. Its protein product is CASSRPPGLAPEGVEETQYF.

Here the CDR3 reads CASSSGYQPQHF. CDR3 coding DNA: TGTGCCAGCAGTTCAGGGTATCAGCCCCAGCATTTT. This chain uses TRBV6-2 or TRBV6-3 with TRBJ1-5; possibly TRBD1 for D (5 bases). This CDR3 contains 12 residues. Germline loops: CDR1 MNHEY, CDR2 SVGEGT. V was shortened by 4 bases and J by 5 bases, with 6 bases between the two germline ends.

This clone was observed a single time. The genes are TRBV5-1 and TRBJ2-3, with 7 positions matching TRBD1. The CDR3 sequence is 14 residues long. J lost 4 bases, V lost 4 bases, and 6 bases had no gene match. Germline lookup yields CDR1 SGHRS and CDR2 YFSETQ. CDR3 DNA sequence: TGCGCCAGCAGCCCTCGGCAGGGGGCAGATACGCAGTATTTT. It encodes CASSPRQGADTQYF.

The V and J genes are TRBV27 and TRBJ2-1; possible D gene TRBD2, 6 bases. This CDR3 contains 16 residues. The germline V gene has CDR1 MNHEY and CDR2 SMNVEV (reference sequence). V dropped 7 bases and J dropped 0 bases, with 16 bases sitting between them. The CDR3 DNA sequence: TGTGCCAGCACCACGTTGGGACTCCTCTCCTACAATGAGCAGTTCTTC. Encoded protein: CASTTLGLLSYNEQFF.

This clone is a singleton in its sample. This rearrangement joins TRBV7-2 to TRBJ2-1, with 8 positions matching TRBD1. V was clipped by 5 bases and J by 8 bases; unmatched bases: 11. CDR3 length: 15 amino acids. In germline, CDR1 is SGHTA, CDR2 FQGNSA. CDR3 DNA sequence: TGTGCCAGCAGCGCCGGAGGACAGGGAACGGATGAGCAGTTCTTC. Translated, it gives CASSAGGQGTDEQFF.

V usage is TRBV2 and J usage is TRBJ1-5, with a tentative D call TRBD1 (5 bases). Trimming shortened V by 2 bases and J by 4 bases, and 9 bases separated the two germline ends. Germline V gene sequence: CDR1 SNHLY, CDR2 FYNNEI. The CDR3 loop spans 14 amino acids. CDR3 in amino acids: CASSENRWNQPQHF. In DNA form, the CDR3 reads TGTGCCAGCAGTGAAAACAGGTGGAATCAGCCCCAGCATTTT.

The CDR3 nucleotides read TGTGCCAGCAGTCCCATCCCAGGACGGGAAAAAGAGACCCAGTACTTC. Amino acid sequence: CASSPIPGREKETQYF. The chain recombines TRBV28 with TRBJ2-5; possible D gene TRBD2, 5 bases. V was pared by 5 bases and J by 3 bases, with 19 bases between. The CDR3 runs 16 residues. Germline V gene sequence: CDR1 MDHEN, CDR2 SYDVKM.

The rearrangement joins TRBV19 to TRBJ1-2; D might be TRBD1 (6 bases). Germline CDR1 is LNHDA and CDR2 is SQIVND (reference sequence). This CDR3 comprises 12 residues. V lost 8 bases to trimming and J lost 7 bases, with 14 bases between them. The CDR3 region has the DNA TGTGCCAGTCCACCACAGGGCGCTGGCTACACCTTC. As protein: CASPPQGAGYTF.